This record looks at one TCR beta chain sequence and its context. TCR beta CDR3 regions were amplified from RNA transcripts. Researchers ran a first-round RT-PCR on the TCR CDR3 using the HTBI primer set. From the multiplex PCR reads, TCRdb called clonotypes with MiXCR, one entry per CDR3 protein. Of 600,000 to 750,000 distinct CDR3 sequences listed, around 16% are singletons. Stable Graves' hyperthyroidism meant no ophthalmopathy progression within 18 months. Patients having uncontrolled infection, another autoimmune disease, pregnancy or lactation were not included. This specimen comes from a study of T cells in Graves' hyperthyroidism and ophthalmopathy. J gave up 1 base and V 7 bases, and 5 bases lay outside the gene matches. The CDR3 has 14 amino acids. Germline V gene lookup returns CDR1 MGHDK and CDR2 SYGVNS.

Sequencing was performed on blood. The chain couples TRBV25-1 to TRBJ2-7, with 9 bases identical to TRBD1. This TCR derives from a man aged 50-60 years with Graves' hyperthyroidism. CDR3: CASTEGQGSYEQYF. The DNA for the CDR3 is TGTGCCAGCACCGAAGGACAGGGGTCCTACGAGCAGTACTTC.